This is a list of T cell receptor beta chains from one sample in a study of response to subunit inactivated influenza vaccine. TCRdb reprocessed the RT-PCR reads with MiXCR, giving one entry per CDR3 protein. The table records 700,000 to 800,000 distinct CDR3 sequences, less than 20% of them present only once. The specimen comprised PBMCs from blood, sampled 5 days after vaccination. The receptors here all came from a man aged 45-60 years who received an inactivated influenza vaccine. CDR3s include the opening cysteine and the closing phenylalanine or tryptophan. The D gene is left open where the match is weak. Only part of the rows carry a size: once, few, many, or a class if the clone is expanded.

few,NA,TRBV4-2,TRBJ2-4,CASSQTPKDIQYF,TGTGCCAGCAGCCAAACACCCAAGGACATTCAGTACTTC
few,TRBD1,TRBV10-1,TRBJ2-1,CASSDSGGRSSYNEQFF,TGCGCCAGCAGTGACTCAGGGGGCCGGAGCTCCTACAATGAGCAGTTCTTC
few,NA,TRBV12-3/TRBV12-4,TRBJ2-5,CASSFKGGPRQETQYF,TGTGCCAGCAGTTTTAAGGGGGGCCCCAGACAAGAGACCCAGTACTTC
few,TRBD1,TRBV27,TRBJ1-5,CASSDREDQPQHF,TGTGCCAGCAGCGACAGGGAAGATCAGCCCCAGCATTTT
NA,NA,TRBV4-2,TRBJ1-1,CASSQVDAQGEAFF,TGTGCCAGCAGCCAAGTCGATGCGCAGGGCGAAGCTTTCTTT
many,TRBD2,TRBV12-3/TRBV12-4,TRBJ2-5,CASTKAGGPGETQYF,TGTGCCAGCACCAAAGCGGGAGGGCCAGGGGAGACCCAGTACTTC
few,NA,TRBV6-5,TRBJ2-2,CASSYGLRRGDGELFF,TGTGCCAGCAGTTACGGACTCAGACGGGGTGACGGGGAGCTGTTTTTT
many,NA,TRBV7-8,TRBJ2-7,CASSFPNRTATGFEQYF,TGTGCCAGCAGCTTTCCAAACCGGACAGCCACGGGTTTCGAGCAGTACTTC
few,NA,TRBV9,TRBJ2-1,CASSGSDGGGYNEQFF,TGTGCCAGCAGCGGTTCGGACGGCGGAGGATACAATGAGCAGTTCTTC
NA,TRBD2,TRBV7-2,TRBJ2-5,CASSIRLAVQETQYF,TGTGCCAGCAGCATCCGACTAGCGGTCCAAGAGACCCAGTACTTC
NA,NA,TRBV5-1,TRBJ1-5,CASSTGPNQPQHF,TGCGCCAGCAGCACAGGACCAAATCAGCCCCAGCATTTT
NA,NA,TRBV2,TRBJ2-7,CASMEGSPGDEQYF,TGTGCCAGCATGGAAGGCTCACCCGGCGACGAGCAGTACTTC
NA,NA,TRBV7-9,TRBJ1-1,CASSLGLKWQGTEAFF,TGTGCCAGCAGCTTAGGGCTTAAATGGCAGGGCACTGAAGCTTTCTTT
NA,TRBD1,TRBV28,TRBJ2-7,CASSLVGTAVTYEQYF,TGTGCCAGCAGTTTAGTGGGGACAGCGGTAACCTACGAGCAGTACTTC
few,TRBD1,TRBV12-3/TRBV12-4,TRBJ1-2,CASSQPTGGSYGYTF,TGTGCCAGCAGTCAACCGACAGGGGGTAGCTATGGCTACACCTTC
NA,TRBD1,TRBV9,TRBJ2-3,CASGRQGSDTQYF,TGTGCCAGCGGCAGACAGGGTTCAGATACGCAGTATTTT
NA,TRBD2,TRBV7-2,TRBJ2-1,CASSLEASGTREQFF,TGTGCCAGCAGCTTAGAGGCTAGCGGGACGCGTGAGCAGTTCTTC
NA,NA,TRBV28,TRBJ1-1,CASSSYRAAAFF,TGTGCCAGCAGTTCTTACAGGGCGGCCGCTTTCTTT
NA,NA,TRBV3-1,TRBJ2-7,CASSQNRVSYEQYF,TGTGCCAGCAGCCAAAATCGGGTATCCTACGAGCAGTACTTC
few,TRBD2,TRBV5-1,TRBJ2-5,CASSLGGREGETQYF,TGCGCCAGCAGCTTGGGGGGCCGGGAGGGTGAGACCCAGTACTTC
NA,NA,TRBV7-2,TRBJ2-1,CASRPALANNEQFF,TGTGCCAGCAGACCCGCTTTAGCGAACAATGAGCAGTTCTTC
NA,NA,TRBV29-1,TRBJ2-5,CSVADGVHRQETQYF,TGCAGCGTTGCTGATGGGGTACACCGCCAAGAGACCCAGTACTTC
few,TRBD2,TRBV11-1,TRBJ2-2,CASSPNPGLAGELANTGELFF,TGTGCCAGCAGCCCCAACCCCGGACTAGCGGGGGAATTGGCGAACACCGGGGAGCTGTTTTTT
NA,NA,TRBV20-1,TRBJ2-3,CSATAKGTDTQYF,TGCAGTGCCACCGCCAAGGGCACAGATACGCAGTATTTT
NA,TRBD2,TRBV6-2/TRBV6-3,TRBJ2-1,CASRRLAGVYNEQFF,TGTGCCAGCAGGAGACTAGCGGGGGTCTACAATGAGCAGTTCTTC
few,TRBD1,TRBV27,TRBJ2-7,CASSHGTGVYEQYF,TGTGCCAGCAGTCACGGGACAGGAGTTTACGAGCAGTACTTC
few,TRBD2,TRBV5-1,TRBJ2-1,CASSKGLDNYNEQFF,TGCGCCAGCAGCAAGGGACTAGATAACTACAATGAGCAGTTCTTC
NA,TRBD2,TRBV11-2,TRBJ2-7,CASSRPGRRHGEQYF,TGTGCCAGCAGCCGCCCCGGGAGGAGGCATGGAGAGCAGTACTTC
NA,TRBD2,TRBV9,TRBJ2-5,CASSRSGGAQETQYF,TGTGCCAGCAGCCGTAGCGGGGGGGCCCAGGAGACCCAGTACTTC
few,NA,TRBV25-1,TRBJ1-2,CASSEYSSGGYTF,TGTGCCAGCAGTGAATATTCGTCGGGGGGCTACACCTTC
NA,NA,TRBV20-1,TRBJ2-7,CSASPWRRSSYEQYF,TGCAGTGCTAGTCCCTGGAGAAGGAGCTCCTACGAGCAGTACTTC
NA,NA,TRBV7-9,TRBJ1-4,CASSFSGGGLFF,TGTGCCAGCAGCTTCTCCGGGGGGGGACTGTTTTTT
NA,NA,TRBV29-1,TRBJ1-1,CSALNGVHLF,TGCAGCGCCCTAAACGGGGTCCACCTCTTT
NA,TRBD2,TRBV7-2,TRBJ2-5,CASSLPAGGRETQYF,TGTGCCAGCAGCTTACCCGCGGGGGGTAGGGAGACCCAGTACTTC
many,TRBD2,TRBV29-1,TRBJ2-7,CSVEASGRVSEQYF,TGCAGCGTTGAAGCTAGCGGGAGGGTTAGCGAGCAGTACTTC
NA,NA,TRBV27,TRBJ2-1,CASRDRGYYNEQFF,TGTGCCAGCCGCGATCGTGGGTACTACAATGAGCAGTTCTTC
many,NA,TRBV7-2,TRBJ2-7,CASSLGGLGYEQYF,TGTGCCAGCAGCTTGGGGGGACTGGGCTACGAGCAGTACTTC
NA,NA,TRBV10-3,TRBJ2-5,CAISEVGDQETQYF,TGTGCCATCAGTGAGGTCGGGGATCAAGAGACCCAGTACTTC
many,NA,TRBV20-1,TRBJ1-3,CSAAPEGNTIYF,TGCAGTGCTGCGCCGGAGGGAAACACCATATATTTT
NA,NA,TRBV6-2/TRBV6-3,TRBJ2-1,CASSWGQGAYEQFF,TGTGCCAGCAGTTGGGGCCAGGGAGCATATGAGCAGTTCTTC
NA,TRBD2,TRBV5-1,TRBJ2-3,CASSFGIAGGLDTQYF,TGCGCCAGCAGCTTTGGGATAGCGGGGGGGCTTGATACGCAGTATTTT